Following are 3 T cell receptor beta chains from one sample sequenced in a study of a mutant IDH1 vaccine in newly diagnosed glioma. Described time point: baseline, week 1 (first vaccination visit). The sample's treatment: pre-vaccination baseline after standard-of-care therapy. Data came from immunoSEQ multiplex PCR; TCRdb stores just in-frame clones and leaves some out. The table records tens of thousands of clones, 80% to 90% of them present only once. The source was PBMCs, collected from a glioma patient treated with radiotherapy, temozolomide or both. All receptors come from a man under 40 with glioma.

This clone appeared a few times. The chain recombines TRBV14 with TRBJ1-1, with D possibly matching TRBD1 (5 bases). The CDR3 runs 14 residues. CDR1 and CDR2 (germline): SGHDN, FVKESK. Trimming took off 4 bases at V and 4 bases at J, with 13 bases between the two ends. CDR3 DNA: TGTGCCAGCAGCCTACCGGGGCGGAGCACTGAAGCTTTCTTT. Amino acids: CASSLPGRSTEAFF. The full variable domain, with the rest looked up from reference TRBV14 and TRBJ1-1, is EAGVTQFPSHSVIEKGQTVTLRCDPISGHDNLYWYRRVMGKEIKFLLHFVKESKQDESGMPNNRFLAERTGGTYSTLKVQPAELEDSGVYFCASSLPGRSTEAFFGQGTRLTVV.

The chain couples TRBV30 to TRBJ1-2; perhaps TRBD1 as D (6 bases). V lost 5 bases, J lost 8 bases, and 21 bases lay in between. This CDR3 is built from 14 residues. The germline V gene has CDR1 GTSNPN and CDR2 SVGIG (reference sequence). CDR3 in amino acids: CAWARGRTAGGYTF. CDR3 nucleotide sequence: TGTGCCTGGGCAAGGGGGAGGACAGCCGGCGGCTACACCTTC.

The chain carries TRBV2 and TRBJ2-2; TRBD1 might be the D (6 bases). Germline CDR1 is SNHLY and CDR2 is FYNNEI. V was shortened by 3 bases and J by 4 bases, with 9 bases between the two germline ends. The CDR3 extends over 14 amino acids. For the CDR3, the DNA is TGTGCCAGCAGTGAGATAGGGGGCACCGGGGAGCTGTTTTTT. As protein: CASSEIGGTGELFF.